The next 13 T cell receptor beta chains were all read from a single sample in a study of cytomegalovirus exposure and HLA in healthy donors. A multiplex PCR was run with 60 Vbeta primers and 13 Jbeta primers. This table comes from immunoSEQ multiplex PCR, and its TCRdb copy is limited to in-frame clones, with some not included. The sample includes more than 200,000 clones, over 60% of them seen just once. Sequenced: PBMCs. These receptors all come from a male donor in good health and CMV-seronegative.

V is TRBV5-1 and J is TRBJ1-3, with D perhaps TRBD1 (6 bases). Germline CDR1 and CDR2: SGHRS and YFSETQ. V lost 4 bases and J lost 0, with 17 bases in between. This CDR3 is 17 amino acids long. CDR3: CASSLGPGEGSGNTIYF. Written as DNA, the CDR3 is TGCGCCAGCAGCCTGGGACCAGGGGAAGGCTCTGGAAACACCATATATTTT.

This clone has a single count. CDR3 region: CAIRGTETNYGYTF. DNA of the CDR3: TGTGCCATCAGGGGGACAGAGACTAACTATGGCTACACCTTC. The V call is TRBV10-3, the J call TRBJ1-2, with 7 nucleotides matching TRBD1. Germline CDR1 and CDR2: ENHRY and SYGVKD. This CDR3 region has 14 residues. V lost 6 bases and J lost 0; bases outside the gene matches: 4.

This clone came up once. The CDR3 region has the DNA TGTGCCAGCAGCTTAGTGGAGGGGCTCGCTGAAGCTTTCTTT. This gives the protein CASSLVEGLAEAFF. The V call is TRBV11-2, the J call TRBJ1-1; weak D call: TRBD1 (5 bases). CDR1 is SGHAT, CDR2 FQNNGV, per germline. The CDR3 is 14 residues long. V dropped 1 base and J dropped 6 bases, with 12 bases sitting between them. Full variable domain (remainder filled in from reference TRBV11-2 and TRBJ1-1): EAGVAQSPRYKIIEKRQSVAFWCNPISGHATLYWYQQILGQGPKLLIQFQNNGVVDDSQLPKDRFSAERLKGVDSTLKIQPAKLEDSAVYLCASSLVEGLAEAFFGQGTRLTVV.

CDR3 amino acids: CASSSIGQTYEQYF. As DNA, the CDR3 is TGTGCCAGCAGCTCGATCGGACAGACCTACGAGCAGTACTTC. The rearrangement links TRBV5-4 to TRBJ2-7; D may be TRBD1 (6 bases). Per germline, CDR1 SGHNT and CDR2 YYREEE (reference sequence). The V and J ends lost 3 bases and 2 bases respectively, with 12 bases between them. The CDR3 spans 14 residues. Based on the CDR3 plus reference TRBV5-4 and TRBJ2-7, the full variable domain is ETGVTQSPTHLIKTRGQQVTLRCSSQSGHNTVSWYQQALGQGPQFIFQYYREEENGRGNFPPRFSGLQFPNYSSELNVNALELDDSALYLCASSSIGQTYEQYFGPGTRLTVT.

The gene calls are TRBV19 and TRBJ2-7; weak D call: TRBD2 (5 bases). V was trimmed by 3 bases and J by 3 bases, leaving 15 bases between them. This CDR3 comprises 15 residues. The germline CDR1 and CDR2 sequences are LNHDA and SQIVND (reference sequence). This CDR3 is CASSIRGSAVYEQYF. In nucleotides, the CDR3 is TGTGCCAGTAGTATCCGGGGAAGCGCCGTCTACGAGCAGTACTTC.

V usage is TRBV7-9 and J usage is TRBJ2-7, with D possibly TRBD1 on 5 matching bases. Germline CDR1 SEHNR, CDR2 FQNEAQ (reference sequence). With 6 bases removed from V and 2 bases from J, the gap between germline ends came to 14 bases. This CDR3 contains 14 residues. Here the CDR3 DNA reads TGTGCCAGCAGTGTGACAGAGAGACCCTACGAGCAGTACTTC. Translation: CASSVTERPYEQYF.

This rearrangement joins TRBV15 to TRBJ2-1; 13 bases agree with TRBD2. CDR3 length: 17 amino acids. CDR1 and CDR2 from the germline V gene are LNHNV and YYDKDF (reference sequence). V was clipped by 3 bases and J by 5 bases; unmatched bases: 7. The CDR3 DNA sequence: TGTGCCACCAGCAGGGGGGGACTAGCGGGAAGACACAATGAGCAGTTCTTC. It translates to CATSRGGLAGRHNEQFF.

This chain uses TRBV7-2 with TRBJ2-5; TRBD2 aligns across 8 bases. Trimming cost V 0 bases and J 2 bases; bases outside gene matches: 2. CDR3 length equals 15 residues. Germline CDR1 SGHTA, CDR2 FQGNSA. CDR3 loop: CASSLAPGGQETQYF. The CDR3 bases are TGTGCCAGCAGCTTAGCTCCGGGGGGGCAAGAGACCCAGTACTTC.

V usage is TRBV28 and J usage is TRBJ1-5; 7 bases are a match to TRBD1. This CDR3 region has 14 residues. The germline gives CDR1 MDHEN, CDR2 SYDVKM. With V trimmed by 4 bases and J by 6 bases, 6 bases remained unmatched. The CDR3 DNA reads TGTGCCAGCAGTTGGGGAGAGGGGGCTCAGCCCCAGCATTTT. It specifies CASSWGEGAQPQHF.

This clone showed up just once. The chain joins TRBV5-1 to TRBJ2-1; TRBD2 matches at 8 bases. The germline V gene encodes CDR1 SGHRS and CDR2 YFSETQ. This CDR3 comprises 16 residues. V gave up 2 bases and J gave up 4 bases; unmatched junction bases: 8. The chain's CDR3 is CASSFGAGVGYNEQFF. DNA of the CDR3: TGCGCCAGCAGCTTTGGAGCGGGAGTGGGGTACAATGAGCAGTTCTTC.

The genes are TRBV28 and TRBJ2-7, with a tentative D call TRBD2 (5 bases). The germline CDR1 and CDR2 sequences are MDHEN and SYDVKM. V lost 4 bases, J lost 3 bases, and 16 bases lay in between. This CDR3 has 15 residues. CDR3 region: CASSSGRATNYEQYF. The CDR3 nucleotides are TGTGCCAGCAGTTCCGGGCGGGCAACCAACTACGAGCAGTACTTC.

This clone came up a few times. The rearrangement links TRBV5-1 to TRBJ1-3; 7 bases align to TRBD1. Looked up from germline, CDR1 is SGHRS and CDR2 is YFSETQ. Germline trimming cut 3 bases from V and 5 bases from J; bases unmatched to any gene: 8. The length of the CDR3 is 15 residues. The CDR3: CASSSTGDSRNTIYF. The CDR3 region has the DNA TGCGCCAGCAGCTCAACAGGGGACAGCAGAAACACCATATATTTT.

The rearrangement uses TRBV4-3 and TRBJ2-5; 8 nucleotides match TRBD2. Germline assignment: CDR1 LGHNA and CDR2 YSLEER. CDR3 length: 16 amino acids. V was clipped by 4 bases and J by 4 bases; unmatched bases: 11. The DNA of the CDR3 is TGCGCCAGCAGCCCTGGGGCTAGCGGGCGACGAGAGACCCAGTACTTC. It is translated as CASSPGASGRRETQYF.